The sequence of this T cell receptor (beta chain) was determined in a study of prognosis after radiotherapy for stage I lung cancer (dated by TCRdb to about 2021). Notes on the research overall: About 20 stage I NSCLC patients were enrolled in Nanjing, China, between early 2018 and January 2019. Several patients had oligometastatic NSCLC after their primary tumor was surgically resected, and roughly 15 patients had newly diagnosed primary stage I lung tumors. All patients were considered medically inoperable, owing to comorbidities in 11 to 12 and refusal of surgery in several. The cohort comprised roughly 12 men and 6 women with a median age of 74.5 years, ranging from roughly 50 to 84 years. Tumor histology was squamous cell carcinoma in over 5 patients and adenocarcinoma in about a dozen. Image-guided IMRT or VMAT was used to deliver SBRT in 3 to 5 fractions at a biologically effective dose of at least 100 Gy. In every patient, SBRT was given without any concurrent therapy. Distant metastases were developed by four of the 19 patients after SBRT, at a median of around seven months, whereas no significant progression was observed in the other 15 patients. Peripheral blood TCR beta repertoires were profiled in stage I NSCLC patients before and after stereotactic body radiotherapy, and the study then linked these repertoires to distant failure. A total of around 40 blood samples from about 19 patients were sequenced, with one sample obtained before and one obtained after SBRT for each patient.

CDR1 and CDR2 are read off the germline V gene as MNHNS and SASEGT. Relative to germline, V is missing 8 bases and J is missing 1 base, with 6 bases of the junction outside any gene match. Inclusive of the bounding cysteine and phenylalanine, the CDR3 is 15 residues long. The DNA shown is the 45-base CDR3, in frame from base 1. The paper's findings and limits, for the study overall: Whether the expanded TCR clones were tumor-specific was not determined. TRBV and TRBJ usage frequencies reportedly differed by metastasis status, in two V genes at baseline and in some 10 V and two J genes after SBRT. Post-SBRT Shannon entropy and its change from baseline were lower in patients who developed distant metastases; baseline Shannon entropy was not associated with metastases. Unique TCR clone counts fell after SBRT (median 10,088 before versus roughly 6,200 after; Wilcoxon paired P=0.011). None of the reported P values were adjusted for multiple comparisons. The study was limited by the small cohort and short follow-up, and independent validation of the study findings is required.

In the case of this clonotype: Its antigen specificity is not known. No base quality information exists; no much larger clone differs at one position.

Two rounds of multiplex PCR were used to amplify the TCR beta CDR3 region from genomic DNA. The first PCR round used primers specific to each TRBV and TRBJ gene, and the primer sequences were filed in Chinese patent CN105087789A. Universal primers were used in the second PCR round. The Roche High Pure PCR Template Preparation Kit was used to extract genomic DNA from the frozen PBMCs. The libraries underwent paired-end sequencing with 151 bp reads on an Illumina HiSeq 3000. Per the original workflow: Raw reads lacking the multiplex PCR primer sequences were removed with CutAdapt. PEAR was used to merge high-quality paired reads into contigs. MiXCR assigned TRB V, D and J gene segments to each contig by aligning to reference sequences. CDR3 sequences were clustered by base quality and sequence similarity to remove sequencing errors. Shannon entropy, normalized by the natural log of the productive TCR sequence number, served as the measure of diversity. Clonality was computed as one minus the ratio of Shannon entropy to the natural log of the number of unique clonotypes. Progression-free survival cut-offs for repertoire metrics were chosen using the Youden index of ROC curves, with analyses run in R 3.5.3. The public reads were quality trimmed at Q25 with fastp and then assembled into clones with MiXCR by TCRdb, keeping productive beta chains. Every entry covers one CDR3 protein and lists the most common genes and DNA from its rows. The V and J calls, along with clone size, are taken from TCRdb and not from the paper's own processing. This sample gives about 14,000 distinct CDR3 sequences in total; 28% of them show up just once. 11% of the sample is held by the ten biggest clonotypes.

A history of other malignancies or of prior chemotherapy or radiotherapy was absent in all patients, and node-negative disease was shown on CT and PET/CT in all patients. At each of the two time points, 5.5 to 7.5 milliliters of peripheral venous blood were collected into EDTA tubes. PBMCs were isolated by Ficoll-Paque Plus density-gradient centrifugation. Right after collection, samples were placed at -80 degrees C and kept there until analysis. The sequence came from a donor over 45 with non-small cell lung cancer. The sequencing here drew on PBMCs, taken before or after stereotactic body radiation therapy (not recorded which). The sequence links TRBV6-1 to TRBJ2-7, and TRBD2 aligns with 12 junction nucleotides. The CDR3 protein is CASGSTSGRSYEQYF. DNA sequence: TGTGCCAGCGGATCGACTAGCGGGAGATCCTACGAGCAGTACTTC.